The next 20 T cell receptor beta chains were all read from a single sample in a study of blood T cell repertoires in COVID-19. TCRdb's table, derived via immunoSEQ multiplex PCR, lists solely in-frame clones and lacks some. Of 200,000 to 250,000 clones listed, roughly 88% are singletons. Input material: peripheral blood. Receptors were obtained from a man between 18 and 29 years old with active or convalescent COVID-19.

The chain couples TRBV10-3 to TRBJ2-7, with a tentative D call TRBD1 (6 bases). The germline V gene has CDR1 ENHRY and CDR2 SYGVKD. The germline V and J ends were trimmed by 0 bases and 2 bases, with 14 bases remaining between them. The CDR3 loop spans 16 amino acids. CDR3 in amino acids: CAISESTGRYAYEQYF. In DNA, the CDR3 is TGTGCCATCAGTGAGTCTACAGGGCGCTACGCCTACGAGCAGTACTTC.

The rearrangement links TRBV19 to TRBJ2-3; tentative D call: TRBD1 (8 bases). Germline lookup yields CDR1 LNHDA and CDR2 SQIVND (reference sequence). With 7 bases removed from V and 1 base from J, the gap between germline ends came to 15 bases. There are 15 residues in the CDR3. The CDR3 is CASNTGGGRTDTQYF. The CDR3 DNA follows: TGTGCCAGTAATACAGGGGGGGGACGCACAGATACGCAGTATTTT.

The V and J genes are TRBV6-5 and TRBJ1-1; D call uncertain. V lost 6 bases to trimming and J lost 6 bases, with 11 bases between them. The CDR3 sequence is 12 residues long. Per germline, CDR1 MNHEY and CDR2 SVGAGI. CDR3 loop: CASRSPIAEAFF. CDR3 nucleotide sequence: TGTGCCAGCAGGTCCCCGATAGCTGAAGCTTTCTTT.

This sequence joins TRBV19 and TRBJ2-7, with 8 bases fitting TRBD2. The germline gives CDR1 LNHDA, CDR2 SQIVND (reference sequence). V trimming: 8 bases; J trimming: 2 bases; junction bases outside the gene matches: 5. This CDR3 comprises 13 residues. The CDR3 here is CASAGTRTYEQYF. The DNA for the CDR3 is TGTGCCAGTGCCGGGACTAGGACCTACGAGCAGTACTTC.

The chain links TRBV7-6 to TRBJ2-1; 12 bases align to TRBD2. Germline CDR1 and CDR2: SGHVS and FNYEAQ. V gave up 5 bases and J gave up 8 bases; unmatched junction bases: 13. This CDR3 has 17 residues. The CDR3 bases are TGTGCCAGCAGCACTGGACTAGCGGGGCTGGGGTGGCATGAGCAGTTCTTC. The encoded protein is CASSTGLAGLGWHEQFF.

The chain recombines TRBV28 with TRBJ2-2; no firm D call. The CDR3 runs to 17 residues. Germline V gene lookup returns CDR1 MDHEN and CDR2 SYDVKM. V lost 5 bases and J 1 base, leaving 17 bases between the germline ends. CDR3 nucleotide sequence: TGTGCCAGCAGTCTCATACCCCCCCGCGGGAACACCGGGGAGCTGTTTTTT. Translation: CASSLIPPRGNTGELFF.

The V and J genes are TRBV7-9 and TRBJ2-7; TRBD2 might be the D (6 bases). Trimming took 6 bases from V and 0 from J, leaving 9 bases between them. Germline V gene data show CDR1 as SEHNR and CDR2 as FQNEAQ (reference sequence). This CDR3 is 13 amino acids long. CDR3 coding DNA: TGTGCCAGCAGGGGACTCGGCTCCTACGAGCAGTACTTC. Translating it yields CASRGLGSYEQYF.

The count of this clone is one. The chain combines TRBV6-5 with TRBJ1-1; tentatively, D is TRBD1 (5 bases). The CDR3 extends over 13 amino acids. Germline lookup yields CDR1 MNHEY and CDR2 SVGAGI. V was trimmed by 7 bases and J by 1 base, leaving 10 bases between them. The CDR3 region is CASIHQGNTEAFF. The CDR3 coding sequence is TGTGCCAGCATCCATCAGGGGAACACTGAAGCTTTCTTT.

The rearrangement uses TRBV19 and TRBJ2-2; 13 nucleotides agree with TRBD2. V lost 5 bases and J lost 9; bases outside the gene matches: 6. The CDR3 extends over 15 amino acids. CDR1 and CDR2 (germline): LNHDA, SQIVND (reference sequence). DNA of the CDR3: TGTGCCAGTAGTGTGACTAGCGGGAGGAGCCGGGAGCTGTTTTTT. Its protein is CASSVTSGRSRELFF.

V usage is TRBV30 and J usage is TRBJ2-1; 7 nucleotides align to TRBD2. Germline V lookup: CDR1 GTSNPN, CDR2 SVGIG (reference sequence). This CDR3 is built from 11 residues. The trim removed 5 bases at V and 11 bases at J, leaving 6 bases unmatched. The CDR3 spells CAWRLADKQFF. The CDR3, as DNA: TGTGCCTGGCGCCTAGCGGACAAGCAGTTCTTC.

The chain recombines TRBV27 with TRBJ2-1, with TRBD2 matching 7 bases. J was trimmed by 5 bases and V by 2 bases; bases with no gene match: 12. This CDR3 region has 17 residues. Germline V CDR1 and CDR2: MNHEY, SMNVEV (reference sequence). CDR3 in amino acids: CASSLPLTSESNNEQFF. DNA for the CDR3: TGTGCCAGCAGTTTACCTCTCACTAGCGAGTCCAACAATGAGCAGTTCTTC.

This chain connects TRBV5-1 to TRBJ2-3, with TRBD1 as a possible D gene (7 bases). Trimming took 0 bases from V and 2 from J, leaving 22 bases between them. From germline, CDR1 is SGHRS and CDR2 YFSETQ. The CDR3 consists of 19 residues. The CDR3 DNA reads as TGCGCCAGCAGCTTGGAACCCCCTACCGGCAGGGGGGACACAGATACGCAGTATTTT. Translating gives CASSLEPPTGRGDTDTQYF.

The CDR3 DNA sequence: TGTGCCAGCAGTGATACCTACGAGCAGTACTTC. Its protein product is CASSDTYEQYF. This chain connects TRBV2 to TRBJ2-7; D is unresolved. With 3 bases removed from V and 2 bases from J, the gap between germline ends came to 2 bases. The CDR3 is 11 amino acids. Per germline, CDR1 SNHLY and CDR2 FYNNEI.

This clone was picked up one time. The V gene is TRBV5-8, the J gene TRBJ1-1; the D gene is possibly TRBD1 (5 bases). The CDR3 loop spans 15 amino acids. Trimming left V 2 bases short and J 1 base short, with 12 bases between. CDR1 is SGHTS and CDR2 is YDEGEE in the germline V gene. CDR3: CASSFPGGSNTEAFF. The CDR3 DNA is TGTGCCAGCAGCTTTCCGGGGGGTTCGAACACTGAAGCTTTCTTT.

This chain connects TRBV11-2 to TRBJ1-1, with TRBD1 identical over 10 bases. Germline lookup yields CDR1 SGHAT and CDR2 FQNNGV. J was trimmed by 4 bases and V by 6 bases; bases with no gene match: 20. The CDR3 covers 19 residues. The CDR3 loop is CASRPGRSGQGLGSTEAFF. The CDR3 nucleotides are TGTGCCAGCAGACCCGGCAGATCGGGACAGGGGTTGGGGAGCACTGAAGCTTTCTTT.

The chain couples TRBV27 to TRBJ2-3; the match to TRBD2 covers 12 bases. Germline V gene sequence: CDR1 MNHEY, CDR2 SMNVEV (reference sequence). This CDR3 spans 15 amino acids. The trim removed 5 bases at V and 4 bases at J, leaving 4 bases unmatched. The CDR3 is CASSVLAGGSDTQYF. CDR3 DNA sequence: TGTGCCAGCAGTGTTCTAGCGGGAGGGTCAGATACGCAGTATTTT.

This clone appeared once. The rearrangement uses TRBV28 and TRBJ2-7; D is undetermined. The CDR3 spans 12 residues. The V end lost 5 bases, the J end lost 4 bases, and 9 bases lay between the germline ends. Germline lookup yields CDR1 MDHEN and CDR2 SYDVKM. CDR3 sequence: CASSPPVYEQYF. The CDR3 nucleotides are TGTGCCAGCAGTCCCCCAGTATACGAGCAGTACTTC.

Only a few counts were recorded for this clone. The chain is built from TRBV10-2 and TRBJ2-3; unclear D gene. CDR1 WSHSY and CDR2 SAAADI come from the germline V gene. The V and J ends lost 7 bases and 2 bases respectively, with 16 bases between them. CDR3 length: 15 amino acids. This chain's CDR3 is CASKESPVPTDTQYF. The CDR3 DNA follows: TGCGCCAGCAAGGAGTCTCCTGTCCCCACAGATACGCAGTATTTT.

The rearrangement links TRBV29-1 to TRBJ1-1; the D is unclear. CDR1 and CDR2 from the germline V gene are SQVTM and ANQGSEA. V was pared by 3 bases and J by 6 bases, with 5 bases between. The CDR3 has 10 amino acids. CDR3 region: CSVDSSEAFF. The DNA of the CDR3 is TGCAGCGTTGATTCATCTGAAGCTTTCTTT.

In DNA form, the CDR3 reads TGTGCCAGCAGTTTGAACAATCGAGAGACCCAGTACTTC. This encodes CASSLNNRETQYF. The rearrangement links TRBV12-3 or TRBV12-4 to TRBJ2-5; the D is unclear. CDR3 length: 13 residues. V was cut by 3 bases and J by 4 bases, with 9 bases left in between.